The sequence of this T cell receptor (beta chain) was determined in a study of CD8+ T cells in alopecia areata. cDNA serving as the sequencing template came from extracted, reverse transcribed RNA. This table comes from immunoSEQ multiplex PCR, and its TCRdb copy is limited to in-frame clones, with some not included. The table includes 160,000 or so clones, about 51% detected once. Germline CDR1 reads SGHDT; CDR2 reads YYEEEE. The CDR3 contains 14 residues. V dropped 4 bases and J dropped 7 bases, with 14 bases sitting between them. The chain links TRBV5-6 to TRBJ2-2; D is unclear. This TCR came from a human donor with alopecia areata. This material consisted of CD8+ T cells sorted from blood, taken at week 0. The CDR3 reads CASSPGPTGGELFF. CDR3 DNA sequence: TGTGCCAGCAGCCCCGGACCCACGGGCGGGGAGCTGTTTTTT.